This TCR beta chain was obtained from a study of T cell repertoires in cytomegalovirus infection. Across the whole study: Through public TCR beta signatures, both CMV infection and matching HLA type were indicated.

Of note for this clonotype: Its target is unknown.

With 3 bases clipped from V and 7 bases from J, the junction kept 5 bases outside the gene matches. The germline CDR1 and CDR2 sequences are SEHNR and FQNEAQ (reference sequence). The CDR3 loop spans 14 amino acids. TCRdb analysed the reads with MiXCR anew, one entry per CDR3 protein. Of 450,000 to 550,000 distinct CDR3 sequences in the sample, 42% were seen once. This clonotype was obtained from a human donor in good health (CMV status not recorded). Some clones in this sample may be carry-over from other donors' samples. V gene TRBV7-9 combines with J gene TRBJ1-5; 8 nucleotides line up with TRBD1. Sample: cultured PBMCs, taken from culture after CMV antigen stimulation. The CDR3 DNA is TGTGCCAGCAGCTTTACAGGGGGAGGCCAGCCCCAGCATTTT. Amino acid sequence: CASSFTGGGQPQHF.